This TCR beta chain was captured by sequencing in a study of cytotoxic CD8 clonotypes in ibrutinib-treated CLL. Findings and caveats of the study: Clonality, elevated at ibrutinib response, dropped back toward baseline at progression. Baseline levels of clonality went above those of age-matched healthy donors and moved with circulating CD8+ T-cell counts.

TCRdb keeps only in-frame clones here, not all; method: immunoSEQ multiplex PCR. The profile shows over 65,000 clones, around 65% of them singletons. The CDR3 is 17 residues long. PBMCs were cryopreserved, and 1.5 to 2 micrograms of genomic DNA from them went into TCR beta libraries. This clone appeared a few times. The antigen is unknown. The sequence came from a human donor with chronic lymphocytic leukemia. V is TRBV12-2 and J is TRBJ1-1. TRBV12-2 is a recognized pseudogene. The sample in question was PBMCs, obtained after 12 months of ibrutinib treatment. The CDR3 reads CASRLASGSGGVAEAFF. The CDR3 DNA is TGTGCAAGTCGCTTAGCCTCCGGTTCGGGGGGCGTCGCTGAAGCTTTCTTT.